These 28 T cell receptor beta chains share one sample of origin, sequenced in a study of blood T cell repertoires in COVID-19. Profiling relied on immunoSEQ multiplex PCR, and the TCRdb table lists in-frame clones only, not all of them. The sample yields some 150,000 clones, 86% seen once. Sequenced material: peripheral blood. The source is an older woman with acute or convalescent COVID-19.

The gene calls are TRBV7-2 and TRBJ2-7; 10 bases agree with TRBD2. The CDR3 is 14 residues long. Germline-derived CDR1 and CDR2 are SGHTA and FQGNSA. V was clipped by 2 bases and J by 7 bases; unmatched bases: 5. The CDR3 sequence: CASSLSGGVEEQYF. In DNA, the CDR3 is TGTGCCAGCAGCTTAAGCGGGGGGGTTGAGGAGCAGTACTTC.

The V and J genes are TRBV4-2 and TRBJ2-5, with 7 bases lining up with TRBD1. Per the germline V gene, CDR1 is LGHNA and CDR2 is YNFKEQ. The CDR3 sequence is 16 residues long. The trim removed 3 bases at V and 5 bases at J, leaving 12 bases unmatched. CDR3 DNA: TGTGCCAGCAGCCACGTCCAGAGAGGGGGCCCGGAGACCCAGTACTTC. Amino acid sequence: CASSHVQRGGPETQYF.

The J gene is TRBJ1-5, the V gene TRBV28; 9 bases match TRBD1. The CDR3 sequence is 13 residues long. The ends lost 8 bases at V and 6 bases at J; junction bases unmatched: 5. Germline V CDR1 and CDR2: MDHEN, SYDVKM. CDR3 bases: TGTGCCAGCGAGGGACAGGGTTTTCAGCCCCAGCATTTT. It codes for CASEGQGFQPQHF.

V gene TRBV6-1 combines with J gene TRBJ2-1, with a weak D call TRBD2 (7 bases). V was clipped by 3 bases and J by 8 bases, with 17 bases between them. CDR1 is MNHNS and CDR2 is SASEGT in the germline V gene. The CDR3 covers 15 residues. Here the CDR3 reads CASSEEGGRLYEQFF. The CDR3, as DNA: TGTGCCAGCAGTGAGGAGGGGGGGCGCCTCTATGAGCAGTTCTTC.

The J gene is TRBJ1-3, the V gene TRBV5-4, with TRBD1 matching 7 bases. V gave up 0 bases and J gave up 2 bases; unmatched junction bases: 5. Germline V gives CDR1 SGHNT, CDR2 YYREEE (reference sequence). This CDR3 has 16 residues. CDR3: CASSLEDRVTGNTIYF. CDR3 coding DNA: TGTGCCAGCAGCTTGGAAGACAGGGTTACTGGAAACACCATATATTTT.

CDR3 coding DNA: TGTGCCAGCGTCCGGACTAGCGGGACCACAGATACGCAGTATTTT. Residues: CASVRTSGTTDTQYF. V gene TRBV2 combines with J gene TRBJ2-3, with TRBD2 matching over 12 bases. This CDR3 comprises 15 residues. V lost 8 bases to trimming and J lost 2 bases; unmatched junction nucleotides: 5. The germline gives CDR1 SNHLY, CDR2 FYNNEI. Full variable domain (rest looked up from reference TRBV2 and TRBJ2-3): EPEVTQTPSHQVTQMGQEVILRCVPISNHLYFYWYRQILGQKVEFLVSFYNNEISEKSEIFDDQFSVERPDGSNFTLKIRSTKLEDSAMYFCASVRTSGTTDTQYFGPGTRLTVL.

The gene calls are TRBV7-8 and TRBJ1-1; tentative D call: TRBD1 (6 bases). Germline assignment: CDR1 SGHVS and CDR2 FQNEAQ. The V end was cut by 0 bases, the J end by 10 bases, with 15 bases between. The CDR3 runs 14 residues. In nucleotides, the CDR3 is TGTGCCAGCAGCTTAGCGGCCGAAACAGGGAGAGCTTTCTTT. Its protein product is CASSLAAETGRAFF.

The chain combines TRBV19 with TRBJ1-2, with a weak D call TRBD1 (6 bases). Germline CDR1 and CDR2: LNHDA and SQIVND (reference sequence). The CDR3 totals 12 residues. With 3 bases removed from V and 8 bases from J, the gap between germline ends came to 10 bases. The CDR3 reads CASSITGGGYTF. CDR3 DNA: TGTGCCAGTAGTATTACGGGGGGCGGCTACACCTTC.

The chain is built from TRBV5-1 and TRBJ1-3, with 9 bases matching TRBD1. Germline assignment: CDR1 SGHRS and CDR2 YFSETQ. J lost 6 bases, V lost 4 bases, and 5 bases had no gene match. This CDR3 has 14 residues. The CDR3 reads CASSPGQGENTIYF. The CDR3 nucleotides read TGCGCCAGCAGCCCGGGACAGGGTGAAAACACCATATATTTT.

This clone has only a few counts. The genes are TRBV7-9 and TRBJ1-1; 10 bases match TRBD1. Trimming at V came to 3 bases and at J to 4 bases, leaving 2 bases not matched to a gene. The CDR3 contains 14 residues. Looked up from germline, CDR1 is SEHNR and CDR2 is FQNEAQ (reference sequence). The CDR3 loop is CASSLGQGFTEAFF. CDR3 in DNA: TGTGCCAGCAGCTTGGGACAGGGGTTCACTGAAGCTTTCTTT.

The V and J genes are TRBV9 and TRBJ2-4; 10 bases agree with TRBD1. Losses at the gene ends were 3 bases for V and 15 bases for J; bases not matched to a gene: 6. Germline V gene data show CDR1 as SGDLS and CDR2 as YYNGEE. CDR3 size: 12 residues. The CDR3 sequence is CASSEDRGSLYF. The DNA for the CDR3 is TGTGCCAGCAGCGAGGACAGGGGGAGTCTGTACTTC. Full variable domain (outside the CDR3, taken from reference TRBV9 and TRBJ2-4): DSGVTQTPKHLITATGQRVTLRCSPRSGDLSVYWYQQSLDQGLQFLIQYYNGEERAKGNILERFSAQQFPDLHSELNLSSLELGDSALYFCASSEDRGSLYFGAGTRLSVL.

This chain uses TRBV28 with TRBJ2-3; D remains ambiguous. The CDR3 covers 16 residues. Germline V gene sequence: CDR1 MDHEN, CDR2 SYDVKM. With 4 bases removed from V and 4 bases from J, the gap between germline ends came to 18 bases. This CDR3 is CASSSTQLPASDTQYF. The DNA for the CDR3 is TGTGCCAGCAGTTCTACCCAATTACCCGCCTCAGATACGCAGTATTTT.

This rearrangement joins TRBV7-2 to TRBJ1-3, with 8 bases identical to TRBD1. V lost 6 bases, J lost 6 bases, and 10 bases stayed unmatched. This CDR3 spans 15 amino acids. In germline, CDR1 is SGHTA, CDR2 FQGNSA. In nucleotides, the CDR3 is TGTGCCAGCAGTTTCGACAGGGGAAGCCAAAACACCATATATTTT. Translating gives CASSFDRGSQNTIYF.

The chain employs TRBV7-8 and TRBJ1-4; no clear D gene. The CDR3 has 12 residues. The ends were cut back, 4 bases at V and 7 bases at J, with 7 bases in the middle. CDR1 SGHVS and CDR2 FQNEAQ come from the germline V gene. In DNA, the CDR3 is TGTGCCAGCAGCTCTCGGAGTGAAAAACTGTTTTTT. Translation: CASSSRSEKLFF.

V gene TRBV7-2 combines with J gene TRBJ2-2; D remains unclear. Germline V gives CDR1 SGHTA, CDR2 FQGNSA. CDR3 length: 11 residues. Trimming cost V 10 bases and J 4 bases, with 7 bases left between them. The CDR3: CAIYRTGELFF. DNA of the CDR3: TGTGCCATCTATCGCACCGGGGAGCTGTTTTTT.

This chain connects TRBV19 to TRBJ2-3; unclear D gene. The germline V gene has CDR1 LNHDA and CDR2 SQIVND (reference sequence). V gave up 9 bases and J gave up 0 bases, with 13 bases separating them. The CDR3 length is 14 residues. The CDR3 is CARRHSVSTDTQYF. The DNA for the CDR3 is TGTGCCAGACGCCACTCGGTAAGCACAGATACGCAGTATTTT.

The V call is TRBV5-1, the J call TRBJ1-2; unclear D gene. CDR1 is SGHRS, CDR2 YFSETQ, per germline. Trimming stripped 1 base from V and 2 bases from J, with 3 bases between. There are 12 residues in the CDR3. The CDR3 protein is CASSLSNYGYTF. DNA of the CDR3: TGCGCCAGCAGCTTGAGCAACTATGGCTACACCTTC.

The CDR3 region has the DNA TGTGCCAGCAGTTACGAAGGGGGCAACACCGGGGAGCTGTTTTTT. Amino acids: CASSYEGGNTGELFF. This chain joins TRBV6-5 and TRBJ2-2; 7 bases line up with TRBD1. Germline CDR1 is MNHEY and CDR2 is SVGAGI. The trim removed 2 bases at V and 2 bases at J, leaving 2 bases unmatched. There are 15 residues in the CDR3.

This clone showed up many times. At one end the junction does not follow the germline gene, possibly because of a read error. This chain joins TRBV10-3 and TRBJ2-1; possible D gene TRBD1, 6 bases. The V gene's germline CDR1 is ENHRY and CDR2 SYGVKD. The CDR3 length is 14 residues. CDR3 bases: TGTGCCATCAGTGCTTCTCCAGGGGCAACCGGTGTTCTCTTC. As protein: CAISASPGATGVLF.

The CDR3 reads CASSLTGRGTEAFF. The CDR3 region has the DNA TGTGCCAGCAGTTTGACAGGGAGAGGCACTGAAGCTTTCTTT. This chain connects TRBV2 to TRBJ1-1; 7 nucleotides align to TRBD1. This CDR3 region has 14 residues. After removal of 5 bases from V and 4 bases from J, the junction contained 7 bases not matched to a gene. Germline assignment: CDR1 SNHLY and CDR2 FYNNEI.

This chain uses TRBV6-5 with TRBJ2-3, with 12 bases that match TRBD1. J gave up 0 bases and V 8 bases, and 3 bases lay outside the gene matches. The CDR3 sequence is 15 residues long. Germline assignment: CDR1 MNHEY and CDR2 SVGAGI. CDR3 protein: CASVGQGASTDTQYF. CDR3 nucleotide sequence: TGTGCCAGCGTGGGACAGGGGGCTAGCACAGATACGCAGTATTTT.

This clone was detected only once. The V call is TRBV18, the J call TRBJ1-3; D is perhaps TRBD1 (5 bases). Deletions cut 2 bases from V and 0 bases from J, with 14 bases between. The germline gives CDR1 KGHSH, CDR2 LQKENI. CDR3 length equals 17 residues. DNA for the CDR3: TGTGCCAGCTCACCAAGCCAGGGCACCTCCTCTGGAAACACCATATATTTT. Translating gives CASSPSQGTSSGNTIYF.

The V gene is TRBV5-6, the J gene TRBJ2-1; weak D call: TRBD2 (5 bases). With 4 bases removed from V and 0 bases from J, the gap between germline ends came to 11 bases. The germline V gene encodes CDR1 SGHDT and CDR2 YYEEEE. The CDR3 loop spans 15 amino acids. For the CDR3, the DNA is TGTGCCAGCAGCCTCAGCGGAAGCTCCTACAATGAGCAGTTCTTC. Translating it yields CASSLSGSSYNEQFF.

The V gene is TRBV10-3, the J gene TRBJ2-7; D ambiguous. V was clipped by 6 bases and J by 0 bases, with 9 bases between them. This CDR3 spans 13 amino acids. Germline V gives CDR1 ENHRY, CDR2 SYGVKD. CDR3: CAIRGASSYEQYF. The DNA of the CDR3 is TGTGCCATCAGGGGCGCGAGCTCCTACGAGCAGTACTTC.

V gene TRBV5-1 combines with J gene TRBJ2-7; TRBD1 matches 7 bases. The V gene end was trimmed by 0 bases and the J gene end by 6 bases; junction bases not matched to a gene: 6. The CDR3 is made up of 14 amino acids. Germline V gene data show CDR1 as SGHRS and CDR2 as YFSETQ. DNA of the CDR3: TGCGCCAGCAGCTTGGGGGACAGCTTAGGCGAGCAGTACTTC. This encodes CASSLGDSLGEQYF.

This chain connects TRBV4-3 to TRBJ2-7; D is possibly TRBD1 (5 bases). Germline loops: CDR1 LGHNA, CDR2 YSLEER. V lost 4 bases and J lost 3, with 16 bases in between. This CDR3 has 15 residues. CDR3 nucleotides: TGCGCCAGCAGCCGAATCAGGGCAGGGAACTACGAGCAGTACTTC. Translation: CASSRIRAGNYEQYF.

J is TRBJ1-2 and V is TRBV19; 10 bases line up with TRBD1. The CDR3 sequence is 15 residues long. The germline V gene encodes CDR1 LNHDA and CDR2 SQIVND (reference sequence). Trimming took 6 bases from V and 3 from J; bases not matched to a gene: 7. As DNA, the CDR3 is TGTGCCAGTAGCACCCGACAGGGGGCTTACTATGGCTACACCTTC. Protein product: CASSTRQGAYYGYTF.

This clone was detected only a few times. The chain employs TRBV6-2 or TRBV6-3 and TRBJ2-7, with 10 bases fitting TRBD2. Germline loops: CDR1 MNHEY, CDR2 SVGEGT. There are 17 residues in the CDR3. The junction had 5 bases not matched to a gene; V was cut back by 0 bases and J by 0 bases. CDR3 sequence reads: CASSYSYVAGGSYEQYF. Here the CDR3 DNA reads TGTGCCAGCAGTTACTCGTATGTAGCGGGGGGCTCCTACGAGCAGTACTTC.